The clone carrying this TCR beta chain came up a few times. The length of the CDR3 is 14 residues. The germline V gene encodes CDR1 SGHAT and CDR2 FQNNGV. V was pared by 1 base and J by 3 bases, with 1 base of the junction left unmatched. These data belong to a study of shared clonotypes between healthy human individuals. Samples underwent the assay at deep level. The genomic DNA of each subset was split evenly across several immunoSEQ plates. Using immunoSEQ multiplex PCR, the repertoire was profiled, and TCRdb retains in-frame clones only, with some absent. The profile shows 400,000 to 500,000 clones, approximately 80% of them singletons.

The clonotype comes from a woman between 40 and 50 years old in good health. Some clones in this sample may be carry-over from other donors' samples. Sequenced sample: PBMCs. The chain joins TRBV11-2 to TRBJ2-7; 9 bases are shared with TRBD1. The CDR3 DNA sequence: TGTGCCAGCAGCTTAGCGGGACAGGGCTACGAGCAGTACTTC. Translated, it gives CASSLAGQGYEQYF. Variable domain in full (rest from reference TRBV11-2 and TRBJ2-7): EAGVAQSPRYKIIEKRQSVAFWCNPISGHATLYWYQQILGQGPKLLIQFQNNGVVDDSQLPKDRFSAERLKGVDSTLKIQPAKLEDSAVYLCASSLAGQGYEQYFGPGTRLTVT.